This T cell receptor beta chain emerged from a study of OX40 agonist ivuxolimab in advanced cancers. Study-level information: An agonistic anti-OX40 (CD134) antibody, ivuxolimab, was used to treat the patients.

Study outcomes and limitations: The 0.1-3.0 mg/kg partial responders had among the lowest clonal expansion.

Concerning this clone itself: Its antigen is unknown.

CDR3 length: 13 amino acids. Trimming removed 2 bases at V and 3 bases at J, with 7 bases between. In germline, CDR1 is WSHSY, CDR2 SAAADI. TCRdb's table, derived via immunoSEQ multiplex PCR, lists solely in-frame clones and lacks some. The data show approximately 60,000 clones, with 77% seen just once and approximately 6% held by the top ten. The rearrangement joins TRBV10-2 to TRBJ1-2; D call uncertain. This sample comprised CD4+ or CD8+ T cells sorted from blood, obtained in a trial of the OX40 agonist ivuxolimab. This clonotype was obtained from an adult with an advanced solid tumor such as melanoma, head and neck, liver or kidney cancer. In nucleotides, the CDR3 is TGCGCCAGCAGTGAGGAACGCGACTATGGCTACACCTTC. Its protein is CASSEERDYGYTF.